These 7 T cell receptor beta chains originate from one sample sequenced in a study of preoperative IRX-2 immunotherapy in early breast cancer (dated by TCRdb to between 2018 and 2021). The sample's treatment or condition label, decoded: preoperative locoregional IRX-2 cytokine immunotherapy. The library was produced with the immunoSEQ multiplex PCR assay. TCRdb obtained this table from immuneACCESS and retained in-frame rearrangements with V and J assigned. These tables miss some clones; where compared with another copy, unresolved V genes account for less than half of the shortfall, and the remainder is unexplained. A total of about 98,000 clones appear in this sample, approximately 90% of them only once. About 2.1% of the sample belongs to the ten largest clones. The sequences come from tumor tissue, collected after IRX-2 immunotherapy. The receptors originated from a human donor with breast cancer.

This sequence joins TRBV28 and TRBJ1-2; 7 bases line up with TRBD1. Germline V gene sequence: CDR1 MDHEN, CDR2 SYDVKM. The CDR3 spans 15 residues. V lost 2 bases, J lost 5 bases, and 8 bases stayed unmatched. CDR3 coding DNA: TGTGCCAGCAGTTTAACAGGGGCGATGGGATATGGCTACACCTTC. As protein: CASSLTGAMGYGYTF.

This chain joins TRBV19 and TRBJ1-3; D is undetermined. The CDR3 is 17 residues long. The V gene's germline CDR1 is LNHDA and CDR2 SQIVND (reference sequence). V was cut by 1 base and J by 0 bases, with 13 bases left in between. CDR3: CASSIVNAAHSGNTIYF. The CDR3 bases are TGTGCCAGTAGTATAGTAAATGCAGCTCACTCTGGAAACACCATATATTTT.

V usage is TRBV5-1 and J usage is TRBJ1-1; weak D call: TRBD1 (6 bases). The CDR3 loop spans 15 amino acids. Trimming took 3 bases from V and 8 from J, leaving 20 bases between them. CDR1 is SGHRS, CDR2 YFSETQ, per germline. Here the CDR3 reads CASSSLTGSLKEAFF. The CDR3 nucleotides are TGCGCCAGCAGCTCGCTGACAGGCTCCCTTAAGGAAGCTTTCTTT.

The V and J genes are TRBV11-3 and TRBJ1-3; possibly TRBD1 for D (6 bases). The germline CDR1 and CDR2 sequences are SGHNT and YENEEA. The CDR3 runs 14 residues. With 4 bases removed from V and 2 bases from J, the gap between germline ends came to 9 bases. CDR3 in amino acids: CASSSRQAGNTIYF. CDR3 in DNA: TGTGCCAGCAGCTCCCGACAGGCTGGAAACACCATATATTTT.

Written as DNA, the CDR3 is TGTGCCAGTGATCAGGGCAACTATGGCTACACCTTC. Amino acid sequence: CASDQGNYGYTF. This chain uses TRBV28 with TRBJ1-2, with TRBD1 as a possible D gene (5 bases). This CDR3 contains 12 residues. V shed 9 bases and J shed 2 bases, with 10 bases lying between them. The germline CDR1 and CDR2 sequences are MDHEN and SYDVKM.

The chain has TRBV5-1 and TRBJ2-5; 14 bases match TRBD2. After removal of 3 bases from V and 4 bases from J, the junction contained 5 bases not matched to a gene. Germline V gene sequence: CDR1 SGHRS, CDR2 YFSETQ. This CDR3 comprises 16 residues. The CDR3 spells CASSSGLAGGRETQYF. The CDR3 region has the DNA TGCGCCAGCAGCTCCGGACTAGCGGGAGGTAGAGAGACCCAGTACTTC.

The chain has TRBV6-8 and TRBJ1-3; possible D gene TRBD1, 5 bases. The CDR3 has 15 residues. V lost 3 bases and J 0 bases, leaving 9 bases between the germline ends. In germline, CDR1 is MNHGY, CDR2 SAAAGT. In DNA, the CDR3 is TGTGCCAGCAGTTATGACAGAGACTCTGGAAACACCATATATTTT. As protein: CASSYDRDSGNTIYF.